The 5 T cell receptor beta chains reported below all come from one sample, sequenced in a study of shared clonotypes between healthy human individuals. Produced via immunoSEQ multiplex PCR; TCRdb's table is partial and in-frame only. The sample holds approximately 2,200,000 clones, 85% to 95% seen once. The naive CD8 population came from CD45RO-negative cells selected for CCR7, without terminally differentiated effector memory CD45RA+ cells. The sequenced sample consisted of naive CD8+ T cells from PBMCs. The receptors shown here come from a man aged 18 to 30 in good health. Some clones in this sample may be carry-over from other donors' samples.

J is TRBJ2-3 and V is TRBV7-8; 9 nucleotides match TRBD1. V lost 2 bases and J lost 7; bases outside the gene matches: 7. The germline CDR1 and CDR2 sequences are SGHVS and FQNEAQ. There are 15 residues in the CDR3. The CDR3 region is CASSLLGQGHNTQYF. In DNA, the CDR3 is TGTGCCAGCAGCTTATTAGGACAGGGGCATAATACGCAGTATTTT.

The rearrangement joins TRBV7-9 to TRBJ2-5; D not certain. The CDR3 has 13 amino acids. Trimming removed 1 base from V and 3 bases from J, with 6 bases in between. Germline V CDR1 and CDR2: SEHNR, FQNEAQ (reference sequence). The CDR3, as DNA: TGTGCCAGCAGCTTAGGTGAAGAAGAGACCCAGTACTTC. Protein: CASSLGEEETQYF.

V and J are TRBV7-2 and TRBJ2-5, with TRBD2 matching 10 bases. Looked up from germline, CDR1 is SGHTA and CDR2 is FQGNSA. The CDR3 has 17 amino acids. V shed 5 bases and J 5 bases; nucleotides not matched to a gene: 14. The CDR3, as DNA: TGTGCCAGCAGCGGAAGGTCTAGCGGGAGAGGTTTGGAGACCCAGTACTTC. Translating it yields CASSGRSSGRGLETQYF.

The chain is built from TRBV2 and TRBJ1-2, with D hard to call. V lost 7 bases to trimming and J lost 7 bases, with 13 bases between them. There are 12 residues in the CDR3. Germline V gene lookup returns CDR1 SNHLY and CDR2 FYNNEI. In DNA form, the CDR3 reads TGTGCCAGCATGGACGGAGCGCGTGGCTACACCTTC. Its protein is CASMDGARGYTF.

This chain uses TRBV5-1 with TRBJ2-1; 7 bases match TRBD1. Germline assignment: CDR1 SGHRS and CDR2 YFSETQ. CDR3 length: 14 residues. The V gene end was trimmed by 8 bases and the J gene end by 3 bases; junction bases not matched to a gene: 8. The CDR3 sequence is CASRDRADYNEQFF. The DNA for the CDR3 is TGCGCCAGTAGAGACAGGGCGGACTACAATGAGCAGTTCTTC. Full variable domain (remainder filled in from reference TRBV5-1 and TRBJ2-1): KAGVTQTPRYLIKTRGQQVTLSCSPISGHRSVSWYQQTPGQGLQFLFEYFSETQRNKGNFPGRFSGRQFSNSRSEMNVSTLELGDSALYLCASRDRADYNEQFFGPGTRLTVL.